This entry describes one TCR beta chain. Its antigen is not identified. The data are from a study of T cell responses to AZD1222 COVID-19 vaccine. The germline V gene has CDR1 DFQATT and CDR2 SNEGSKA (reference sequence). The CDR3 loop spans 14 amino acids. The V segment lost 3 bases and the J segment 7 bases; nucleotides outside the gene matches: 6. TCRdb keeps only in-frame clones here, not all; method: immunoSEQ multiplex PCR. The table includes 150,000 to 200,000 clones, about nine tenths detected once. General study findings and limits: Baseline serology detected seropositivity in only six AZD1222 recipients. Spike-specific TCR breadth and depth grew following two AZD1222 doses. There were vaccine-associated CD4 TCRs across spike, dominant at 160-218 and 743-854.

This sequence was found in an adult in good health. This chain links TRBV20-1 with TRBJ1-6; 7 positions match TRBD1. Sequencing used peripheral blood, obtained on day 0 of AZD1222 vaccination. The CDR3 loop reads CSASRQGNNSPLHF. For the CDR3, the DNA is TGCAGTGCTAGTAGACAGGGTAACAATTCACCCCTCCACTTT.